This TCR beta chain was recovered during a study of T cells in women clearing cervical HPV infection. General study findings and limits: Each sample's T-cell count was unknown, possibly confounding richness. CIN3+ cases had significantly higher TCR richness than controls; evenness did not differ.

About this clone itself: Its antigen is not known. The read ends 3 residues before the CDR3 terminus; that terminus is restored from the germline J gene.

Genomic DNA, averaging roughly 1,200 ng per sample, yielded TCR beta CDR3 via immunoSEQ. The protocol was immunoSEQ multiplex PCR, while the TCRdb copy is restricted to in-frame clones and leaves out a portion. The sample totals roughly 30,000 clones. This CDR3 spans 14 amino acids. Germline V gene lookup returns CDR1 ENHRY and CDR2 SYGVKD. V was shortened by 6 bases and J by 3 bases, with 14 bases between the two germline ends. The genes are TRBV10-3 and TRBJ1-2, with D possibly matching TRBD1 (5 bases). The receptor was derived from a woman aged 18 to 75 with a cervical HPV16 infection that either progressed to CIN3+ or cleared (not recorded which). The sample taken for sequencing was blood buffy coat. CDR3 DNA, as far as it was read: TGTGCCATCAGCGAAGCGGGGGATTACTATGGC. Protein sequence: CAISEAGDYYG. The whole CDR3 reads CAISEAGDYYGYTF.